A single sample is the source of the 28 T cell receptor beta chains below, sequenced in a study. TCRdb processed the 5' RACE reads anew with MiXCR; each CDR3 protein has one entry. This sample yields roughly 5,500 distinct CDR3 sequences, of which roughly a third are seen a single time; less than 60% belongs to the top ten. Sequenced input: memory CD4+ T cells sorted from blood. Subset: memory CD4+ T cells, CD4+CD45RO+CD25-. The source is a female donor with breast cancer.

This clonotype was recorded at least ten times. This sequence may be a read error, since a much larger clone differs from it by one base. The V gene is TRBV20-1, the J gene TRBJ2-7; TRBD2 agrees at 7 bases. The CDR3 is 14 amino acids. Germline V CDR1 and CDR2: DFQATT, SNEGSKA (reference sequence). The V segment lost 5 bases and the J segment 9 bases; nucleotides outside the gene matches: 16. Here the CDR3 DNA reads TGCAGTGCTCCACTTTCCAGCGGGAATGGTCGGCAGTACTTC. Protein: CSAPLSSGNGRQYF.

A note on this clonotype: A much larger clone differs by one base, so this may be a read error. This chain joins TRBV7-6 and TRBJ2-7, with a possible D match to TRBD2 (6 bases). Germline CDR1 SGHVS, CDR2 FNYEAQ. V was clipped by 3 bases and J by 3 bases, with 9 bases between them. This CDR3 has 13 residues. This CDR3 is CASSFARGYEQYF. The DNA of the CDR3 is TGTGCCAGCAGCTTTGCGCGGGGCTACGAGCAGTACTTC.

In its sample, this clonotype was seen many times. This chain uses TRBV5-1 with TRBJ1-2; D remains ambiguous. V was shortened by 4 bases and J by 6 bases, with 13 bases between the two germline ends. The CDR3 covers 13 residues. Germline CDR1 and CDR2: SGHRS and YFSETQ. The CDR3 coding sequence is TGCGCCAGCAGCCCGCGTGAGGGTGATGGCTACACCTTC. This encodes CASSPREGDGYTF.

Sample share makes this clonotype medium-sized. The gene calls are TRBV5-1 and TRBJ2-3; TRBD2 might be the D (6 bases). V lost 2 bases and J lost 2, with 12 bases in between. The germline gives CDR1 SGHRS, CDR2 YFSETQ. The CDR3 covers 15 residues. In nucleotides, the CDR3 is TGCGCCAGCAGCTTTGTGCGGGGCCCCACAGATACGCAGTATTTT. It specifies CASSFVRGPTDTQYF.

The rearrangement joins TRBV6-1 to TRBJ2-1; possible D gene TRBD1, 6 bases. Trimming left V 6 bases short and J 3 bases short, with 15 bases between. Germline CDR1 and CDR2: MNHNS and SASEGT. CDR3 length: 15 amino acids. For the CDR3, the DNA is TGTGCCAGCAGGGCAGGGACACAACACTACAATGAGCAGTTCTTC. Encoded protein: CASRAGTQHYNEQFF.

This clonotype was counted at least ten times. CDR3: CASSIGRALSSGANVLTF. CDR3 bases: TGTGCCAGCAGCATTGGTAGAGCCTTGAGCTCTGGGGCCAACGTCCTGACTTTC. The chain links TRBV21-1 to TRBJ2-6. TRBV21-1 is a pseudogene segment. This CDR3 is built from 18 residues.

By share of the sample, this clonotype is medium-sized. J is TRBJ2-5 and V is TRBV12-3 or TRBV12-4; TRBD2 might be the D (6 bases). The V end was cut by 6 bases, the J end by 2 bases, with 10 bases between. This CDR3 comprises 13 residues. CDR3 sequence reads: CASRKLAQETQYF. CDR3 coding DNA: TGTGCCAGCAGAAAACTAGCTCAAGAGACCCAGTACTTC.

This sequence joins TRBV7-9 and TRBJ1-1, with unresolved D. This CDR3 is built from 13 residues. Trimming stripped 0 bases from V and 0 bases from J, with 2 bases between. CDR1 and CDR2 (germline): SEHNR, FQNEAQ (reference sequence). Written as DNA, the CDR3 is TGTGCCAGCAGCTTAGCGTTGAACACTGAAGCTTTCTTT. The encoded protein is CASSLALNTEAFF.

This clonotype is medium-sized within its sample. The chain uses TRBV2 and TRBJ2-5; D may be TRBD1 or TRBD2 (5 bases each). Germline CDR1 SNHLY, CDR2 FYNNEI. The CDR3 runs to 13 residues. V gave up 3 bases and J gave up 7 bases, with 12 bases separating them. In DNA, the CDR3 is TGTGCCAGCAGTGATGCAGGGAGAGGGACCCAGTACTTC. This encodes CASSDAGRGTQYF.

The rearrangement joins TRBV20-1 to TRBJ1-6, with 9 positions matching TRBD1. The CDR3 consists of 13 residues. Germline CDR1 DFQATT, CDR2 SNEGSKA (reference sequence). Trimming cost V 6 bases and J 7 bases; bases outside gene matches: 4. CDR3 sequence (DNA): TGCAGTGCCCAGGGACAGGGCAATTCACCCCTCCACTTT. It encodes CSAQGQGNSPLHF.

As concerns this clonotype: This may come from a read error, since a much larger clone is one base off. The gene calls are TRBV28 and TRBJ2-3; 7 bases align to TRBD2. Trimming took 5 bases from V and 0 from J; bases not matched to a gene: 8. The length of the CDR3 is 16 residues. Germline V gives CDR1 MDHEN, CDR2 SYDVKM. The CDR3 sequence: CASSPLLRGSTDTQYF. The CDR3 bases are TGTGCCAGCAGTCCTTTGTTGCGGGGGAGCACAGATACGCAGTATTTT.

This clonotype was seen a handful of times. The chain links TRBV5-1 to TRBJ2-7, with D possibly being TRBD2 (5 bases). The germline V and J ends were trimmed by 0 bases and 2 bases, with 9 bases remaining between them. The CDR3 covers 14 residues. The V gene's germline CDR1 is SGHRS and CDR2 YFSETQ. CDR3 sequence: CASSLGGAAYEQYF. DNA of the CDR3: TGCGCCAGCAGCTTGGGGGGAGCGGCCTACGAGCAGTACTTC.

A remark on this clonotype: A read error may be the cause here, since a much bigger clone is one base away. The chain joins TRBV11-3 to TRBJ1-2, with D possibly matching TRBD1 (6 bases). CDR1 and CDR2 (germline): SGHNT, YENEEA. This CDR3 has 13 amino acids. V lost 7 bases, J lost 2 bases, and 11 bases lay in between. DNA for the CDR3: TGTGCCAGCATCTTCGGACAGAACTATGGCTACACCTTC. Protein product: CASIFGQNYGYTF.

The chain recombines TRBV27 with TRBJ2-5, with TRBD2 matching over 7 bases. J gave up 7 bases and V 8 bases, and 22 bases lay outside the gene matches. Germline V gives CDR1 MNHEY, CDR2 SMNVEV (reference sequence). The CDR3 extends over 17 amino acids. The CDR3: CASRSLAREGASGTQYF. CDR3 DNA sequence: TGTGCCAGCCGATCTCTCGCGAGGGAGGGAGCTTCGGGGACCCAGTACTTC.

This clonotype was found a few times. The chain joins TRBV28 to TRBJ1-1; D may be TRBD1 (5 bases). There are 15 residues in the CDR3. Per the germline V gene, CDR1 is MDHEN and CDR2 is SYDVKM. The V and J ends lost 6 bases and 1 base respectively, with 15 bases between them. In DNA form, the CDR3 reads TGTGCCAGCAGGAGCCCACAGGCCTCGAACACTGAAGCTTTCTTT. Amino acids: CASRSPQASNTEAFF.

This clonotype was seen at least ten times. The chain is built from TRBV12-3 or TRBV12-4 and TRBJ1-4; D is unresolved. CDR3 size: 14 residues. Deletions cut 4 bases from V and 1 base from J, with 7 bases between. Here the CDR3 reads CASSSQRTNEKLFF. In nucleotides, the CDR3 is TGTGCCAGCAGTTCACAGAGAACTAATGAAAAACTGTTTTTT.

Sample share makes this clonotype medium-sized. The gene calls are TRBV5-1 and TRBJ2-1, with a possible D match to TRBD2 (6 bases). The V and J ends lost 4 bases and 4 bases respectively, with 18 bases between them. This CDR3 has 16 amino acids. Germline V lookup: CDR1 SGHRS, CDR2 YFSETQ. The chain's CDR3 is CASSPEAGIAYNEQFF. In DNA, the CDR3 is TGCGCCAGCAGCCCGGAGGCGGGGATAGCATACAATGAGCAGTTCTTC. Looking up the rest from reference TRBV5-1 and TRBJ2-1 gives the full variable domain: KAGVTQTPRYLIKTRGQQVTLSCSPISGHRSVSWYQQTPGQGLQFLFEYFSETQRNKGNFPGRFSGRQFSNSRSEMNVSTLELGDSALYLCASSPEAGIAYNEQFFGPGTRLTVL.

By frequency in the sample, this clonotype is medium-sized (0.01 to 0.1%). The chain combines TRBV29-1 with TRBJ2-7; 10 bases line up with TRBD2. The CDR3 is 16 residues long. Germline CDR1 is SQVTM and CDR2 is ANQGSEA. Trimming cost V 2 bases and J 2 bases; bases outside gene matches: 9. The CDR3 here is CSVERLAGDSPYEQYF. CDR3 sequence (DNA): TGCAGCGTTGAACGTCTAGCGGGAGATTCCCCCTACGAGCAGTACTTC.

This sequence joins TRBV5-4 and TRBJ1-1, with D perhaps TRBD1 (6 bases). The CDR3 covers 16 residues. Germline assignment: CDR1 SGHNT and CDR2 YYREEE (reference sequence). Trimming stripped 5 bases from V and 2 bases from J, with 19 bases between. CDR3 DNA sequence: TGTGCCAGCAGTGGGGACTTGGACAGCGATAACACTGAAGCTTTCTTT. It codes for CASSGDLDSDNTEAFF.

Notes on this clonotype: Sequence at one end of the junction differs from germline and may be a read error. CDR3 sequence reads: CASDRDRENVQYF. The CDR3 bases are TGTGCCAGCGACCGGGACAGAGAAAACGTTCAGTACTTC. V is TRBV6-6 and J is TRBJ2-4, with TRBD1 matching over 7 bases. This CDR3 has 13 amino acids. CDR1 and CDR2 (germline): MNHNY, SVGAGI (reference sequence).

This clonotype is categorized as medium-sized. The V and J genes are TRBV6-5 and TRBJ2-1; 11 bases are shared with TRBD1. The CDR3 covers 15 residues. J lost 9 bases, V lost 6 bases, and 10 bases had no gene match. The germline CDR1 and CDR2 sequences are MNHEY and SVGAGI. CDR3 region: CASSREGTGGSEQFF. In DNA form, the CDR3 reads TGTGCCAGCAGCCGGGAGGGGACAGGGGGTTCTGAGCAGTTCTTC.

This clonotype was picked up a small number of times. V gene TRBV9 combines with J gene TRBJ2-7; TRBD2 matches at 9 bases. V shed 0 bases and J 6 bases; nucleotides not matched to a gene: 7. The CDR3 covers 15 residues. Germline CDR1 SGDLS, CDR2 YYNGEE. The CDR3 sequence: CASSVGGAGGLEQYF. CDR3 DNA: TGTGCCAGCAGCGTAGGGGGAGCGGGAGGCCTCGAGCAGTACTTC.

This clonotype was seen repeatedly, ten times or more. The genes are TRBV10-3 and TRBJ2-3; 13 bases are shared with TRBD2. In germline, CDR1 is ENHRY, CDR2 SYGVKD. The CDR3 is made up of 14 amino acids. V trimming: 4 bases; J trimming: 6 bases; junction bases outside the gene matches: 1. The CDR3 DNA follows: TGTGCCATCAGTGGGACTAGCGGGAGTGATACGCAGTATTTT. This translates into CAISGTSGSDTQYF.

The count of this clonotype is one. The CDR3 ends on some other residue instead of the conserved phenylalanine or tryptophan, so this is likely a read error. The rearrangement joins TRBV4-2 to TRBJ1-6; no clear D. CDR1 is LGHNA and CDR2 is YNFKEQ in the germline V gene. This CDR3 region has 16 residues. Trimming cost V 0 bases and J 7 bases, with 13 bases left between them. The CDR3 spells CASSQDTGSENSPLHL. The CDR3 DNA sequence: TGTGCCAGCAGCCAAGATACGGGTTCGGAAAATTCACCCCTCCACTTA.

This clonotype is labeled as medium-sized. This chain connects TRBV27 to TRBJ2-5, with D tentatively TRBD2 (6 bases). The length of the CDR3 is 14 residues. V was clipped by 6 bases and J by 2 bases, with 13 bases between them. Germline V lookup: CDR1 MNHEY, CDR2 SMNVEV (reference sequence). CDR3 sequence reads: CASRPLATQETQYF. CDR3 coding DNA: TGTGCCAGCAGACCCCTAGCGACACAAGAGACCCAGTACTTC.

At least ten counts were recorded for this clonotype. CDR3 protein: CASSLGDRGSYEQYF. In DNA form, the CDR3 reads TGTGCCAGCAGCTTAGGGGACAGGGGGTCCTACGAGCAGTACTTC. The chain couples TRBV7-9 to TRBJ2-7, with 11 bases that match TRBD1. CDR1 SEHNR and CDR2 FQNEAQ come from the germline V gene (reference sequence). The J segment lost 1 base and the V segment lost 1 base, leaving 0 bases of the junction unmatched. The CDR3 is made up of 15 amino acids.

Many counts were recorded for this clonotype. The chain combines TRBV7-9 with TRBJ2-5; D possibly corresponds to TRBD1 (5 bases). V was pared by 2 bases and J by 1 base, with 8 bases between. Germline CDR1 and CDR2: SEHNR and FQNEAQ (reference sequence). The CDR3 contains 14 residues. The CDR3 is CASSLQDSQETQYF. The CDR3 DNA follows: TGTGCCAGCAGCTTACAAGACAGCCAAGAGACCCAGTACTTC.

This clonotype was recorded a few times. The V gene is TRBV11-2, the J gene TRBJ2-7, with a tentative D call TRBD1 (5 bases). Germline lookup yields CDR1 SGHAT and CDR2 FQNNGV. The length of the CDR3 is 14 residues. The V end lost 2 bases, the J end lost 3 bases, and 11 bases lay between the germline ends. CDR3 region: CASSLWARDYEQYF. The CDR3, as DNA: TGTGCCAGCAGCTTATGGGCCAGGGACTACGAGCAGTACTTC.